This T cell receptor beta chain comes out of a study of Tregs in tolerant kidney transplant recipients. Regarding the study as a whole: Expanding Tregs on activated donor B cells appeared to best identify donor-specific TCRbeta clones.

The data were produced by immunoSEQ multiplex PCR, yet TCRdb's version contains in-frame clones alone and is incomplete. The table records about 66,000 clones, more than 90% of them present only once. CD4+CD25+CD127- Tregs, CD4+CD25- non-Tregs, CD4 and CD8 cells were sorted. Note on this clone: What it binds is unknown.

Unmatched junction bases numbered 4, after V lost 6 bases and J lost 9 bases. CDR1 is MNHEY, CDR2 SMNVEV, per germline (reference sequence). The CDR3 is 12 amino acids. The TCR comes from a human donor who received a combined kidney and bone marrow transplant. This sequence joins TRBV27 and TRBJ2-1; 8 nucleotides agree with TRBD1. This material consisted of CD8+ T cells from blood, taken before the transplant. The CDR3 is CASSPGGPEQFF. DNA of the CDR3: TGTGCCAGCAGCCCAGGGGGCCCTGAGCAGTTCTTC.